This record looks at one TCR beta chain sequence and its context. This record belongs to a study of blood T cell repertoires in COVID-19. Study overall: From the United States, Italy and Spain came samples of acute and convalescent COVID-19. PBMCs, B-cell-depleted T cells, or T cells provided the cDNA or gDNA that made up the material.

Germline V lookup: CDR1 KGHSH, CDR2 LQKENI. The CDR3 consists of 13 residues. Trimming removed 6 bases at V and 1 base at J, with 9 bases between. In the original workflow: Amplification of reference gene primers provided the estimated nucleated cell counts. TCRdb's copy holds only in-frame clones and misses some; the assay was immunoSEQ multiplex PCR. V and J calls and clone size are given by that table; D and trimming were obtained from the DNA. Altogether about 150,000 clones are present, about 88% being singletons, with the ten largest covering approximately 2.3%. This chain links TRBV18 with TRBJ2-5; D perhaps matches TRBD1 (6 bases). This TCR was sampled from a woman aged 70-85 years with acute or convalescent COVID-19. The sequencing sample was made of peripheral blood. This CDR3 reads CASSQGFQETQYF. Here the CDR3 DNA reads TGTGCCAGCTCCCAGGGGTTCCAAGAGACCCAGTACTTC.